This record covers a single TCR beta chain. The CDR3 covers 13 residues. The trim removed 2 bases at V and 5 bases at J, leaving 2 bases unmatched. The germline V gene has CDR1 MNHNY and CDR2 SVGAGI (reference sequence). The table came from immunoSEQ multiplex PCR; TCRdb's copy has only in-frame clones and leaves some out. The sample has 60,000 to 85,000 clones; around 86% are singletons. This sample was taken from a study of blood T cell repertoires in COVID-19. Study-wide context: The analysed material was cDNA or gDNA that came from T cells, B-cell-depleted T cells, or PBMCs.

The genes are TRBV6-6 and TRBJ2-5; 7 bases agree with TRBD1. The sequence was obtained from a woman of 80 years or more with active or convalescent COVID-19. The source material was peripheral blood. CDR3 sequence reads: CASSYRGPETQYF. The CDR3 DNA follows: TGTGCCAGCAGTTACAGGGGGCCGGAGACCCAGTACTTC.